This T cell receptor beta chain originates from a study of OX40 agonist ivuxolimab in advanced cancers. Study details: Males comprised 82.7% of the group, whose mean age was approximately 62 years (range about 20 to 85). General observations from the study: Antigen specificity remained undetermined for the expanded peripheral T cells.

TCRdb keeps only in-frame clones here, not all; method: immunoSEQ multiplex PCR. The sample gives 55,000 to 65,000 clones, around three quarters of which show up once; 5.5% to 7% is in the top ten. Turning to this clone: Its cognate antigen is unknown.

Source: CD4+ or CD8+ T cells sorted from blood, taken in a trial of the OX40 agonist ivuxolimab. The receptor was derived from an adult with an advanced solid tumor such as melanoma, head and neck, liver or kidney cancer.

CDR3 amino acids: CASRPPTGSSYNEQFF. The CDR3 region has the DNA TGTGCCAGTCGACCCCCTACAGGTAGCTCCTACAATGAGCAGTTCTTC. The chain couples TRBV5-6 to TRBJ2-1, with D possibly TRBD1 on 5 matching bases. The CDR3 is 16 residues long. Germline loops: CDR1 SGHDT, CDR2 YYEEEE. Trimming removed 8 bases from V and 0 bases from J, with 18 bases in between.